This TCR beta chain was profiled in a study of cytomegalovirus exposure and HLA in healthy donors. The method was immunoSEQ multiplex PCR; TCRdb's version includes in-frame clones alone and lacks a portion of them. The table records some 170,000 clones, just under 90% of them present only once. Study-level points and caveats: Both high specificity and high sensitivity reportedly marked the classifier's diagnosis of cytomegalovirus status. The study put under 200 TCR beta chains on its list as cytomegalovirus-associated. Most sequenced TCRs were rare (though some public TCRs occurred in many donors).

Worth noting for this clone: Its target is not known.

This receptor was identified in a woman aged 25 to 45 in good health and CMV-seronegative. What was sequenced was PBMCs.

The chain's CDR3 is CASSQDQTDNYGYTF. The CDR3 region has the DNA TGCGCCAGCAGCCAAGATCAAACAGATAACTATGGCTACACCTTC. This chain joins TRBV4-1 and TRBJ1-2; unclear D gene. The germline V gene has CDR1 MGHRA and CDR2 YSYEKL. The germline V and J ends were trimmed by 0 bases and 1 base, with 9 bases remaining between them. This CDR3 has 15 residues.